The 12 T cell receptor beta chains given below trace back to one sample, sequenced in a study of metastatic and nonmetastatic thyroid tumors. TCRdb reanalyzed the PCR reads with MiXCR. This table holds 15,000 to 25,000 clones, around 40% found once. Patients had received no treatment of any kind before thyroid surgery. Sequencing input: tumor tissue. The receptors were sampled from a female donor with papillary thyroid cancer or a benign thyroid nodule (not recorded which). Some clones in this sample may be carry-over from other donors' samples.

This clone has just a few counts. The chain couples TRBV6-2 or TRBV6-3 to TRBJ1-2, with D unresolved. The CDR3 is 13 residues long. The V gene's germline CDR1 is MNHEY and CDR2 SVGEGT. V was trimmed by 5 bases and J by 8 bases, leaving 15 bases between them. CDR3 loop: CASSPSGPGGYTF. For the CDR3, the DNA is TGTGCCAGCAGTCCTTCCGGACCGGGAGGCTACACCTTC.

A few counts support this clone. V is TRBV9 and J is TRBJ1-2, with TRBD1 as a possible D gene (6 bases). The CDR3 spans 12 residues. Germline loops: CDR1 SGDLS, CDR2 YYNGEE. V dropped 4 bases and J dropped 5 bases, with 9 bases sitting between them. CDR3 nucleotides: TGTGCCAGCAGCTTGGGGGCTTATGGCTACACCTTC. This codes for CASSLGAYGYTF.

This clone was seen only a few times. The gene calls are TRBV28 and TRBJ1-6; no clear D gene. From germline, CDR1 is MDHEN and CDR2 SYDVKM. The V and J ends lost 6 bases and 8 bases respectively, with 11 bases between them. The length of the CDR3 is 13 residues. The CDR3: CASRGEPHSPLHF. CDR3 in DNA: TGTGCCAGCAGGGGTGAGCCGCATTCACCCCTCCACTTT.

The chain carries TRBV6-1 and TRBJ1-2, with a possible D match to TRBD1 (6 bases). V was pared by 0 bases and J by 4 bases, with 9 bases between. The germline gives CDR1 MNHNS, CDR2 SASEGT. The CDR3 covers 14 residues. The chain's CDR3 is CASSEAGGAYGYTF. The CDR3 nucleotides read TGTGCCAGCAGTGAAGCCGGGGGGGCCTATGGCTACACCTTC.

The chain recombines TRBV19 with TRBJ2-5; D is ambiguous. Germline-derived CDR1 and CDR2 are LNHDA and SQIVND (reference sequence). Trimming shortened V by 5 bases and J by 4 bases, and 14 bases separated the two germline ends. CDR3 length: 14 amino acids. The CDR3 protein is CASSPPQERETQYF. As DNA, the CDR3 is TGTGCCAGTAGTCCCCCCCAGGAGAGAGAGACCCAGTACTTC.

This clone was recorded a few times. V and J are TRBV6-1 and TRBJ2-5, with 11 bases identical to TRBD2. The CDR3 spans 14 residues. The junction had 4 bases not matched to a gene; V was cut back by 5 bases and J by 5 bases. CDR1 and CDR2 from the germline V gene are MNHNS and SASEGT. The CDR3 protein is CASSPASGGETQYF. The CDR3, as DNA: TGTGCCAGCAGTCCGGCTAGCGGGGGGGAGACCCAGTACTTC.

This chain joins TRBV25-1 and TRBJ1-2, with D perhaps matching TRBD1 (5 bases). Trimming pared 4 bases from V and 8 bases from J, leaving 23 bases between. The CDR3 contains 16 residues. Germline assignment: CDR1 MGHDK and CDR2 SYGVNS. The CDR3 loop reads CASSGVRPFGGVGYTF. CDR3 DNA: TGTGCCAGCAGTGGGGTCAGGCCATTCGGGGGTGTCGGCTACACCTTC.

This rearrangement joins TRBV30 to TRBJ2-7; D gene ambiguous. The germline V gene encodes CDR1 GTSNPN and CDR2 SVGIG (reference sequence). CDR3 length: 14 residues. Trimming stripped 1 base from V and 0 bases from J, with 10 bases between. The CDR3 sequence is CAWSEGLGSYEQYF. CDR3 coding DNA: TGTGCCTGGAGTGAGGGATTGGGCTCCTACGAGCAGTACTTC. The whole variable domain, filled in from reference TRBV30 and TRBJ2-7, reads SQTIHQWPATLVQPVGSPLSLECTVEGTSNPNLYWYRQAAGRGLQLLFYSVGIGQISSEVPQNLSASRPQDRQFILSSKKLLLSDSGFYLCAWSEGLGSYEQYFGPGTRLTVT.

The CDR3 region is CASKYNTGGEQYF. Here the CDR3 DNA reads TGTGCCAGCAAATACAACACAGGGGGCGAGCAGTACTTC. The chain links TRBV6-1 to TRBJ2-7; 8 bases agree with TRBD1. CDR1 and CDR2 (germline): MNHNS, SASEGT. This CDR3 has 13 residues. V trimming: 7 bases; J trimming: 6 bases; junction bases outside the gene matches: 8.

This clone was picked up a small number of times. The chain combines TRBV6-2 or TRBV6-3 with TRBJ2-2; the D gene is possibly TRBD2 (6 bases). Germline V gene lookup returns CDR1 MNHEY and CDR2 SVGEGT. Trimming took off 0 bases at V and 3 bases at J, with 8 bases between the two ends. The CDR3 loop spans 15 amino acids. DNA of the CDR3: TGTGCCAGCAGTTACTCGAGCGGGTACACCGGGGAGCTGTTTTTT. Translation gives CASSYSSGYTGELFF.

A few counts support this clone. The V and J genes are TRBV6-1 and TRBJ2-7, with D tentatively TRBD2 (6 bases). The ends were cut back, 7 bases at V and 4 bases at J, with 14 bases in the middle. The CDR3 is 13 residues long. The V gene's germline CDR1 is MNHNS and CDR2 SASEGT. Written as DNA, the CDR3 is TGTGCCAGCATGGGAGGTGTGCGGTACGAGCAGTACTTC. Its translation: CASMGGVRYEQYF.

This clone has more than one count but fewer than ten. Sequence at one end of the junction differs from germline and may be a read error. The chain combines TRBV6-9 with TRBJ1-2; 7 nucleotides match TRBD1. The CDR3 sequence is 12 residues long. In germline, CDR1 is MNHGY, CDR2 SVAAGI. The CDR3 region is CASSQDRNGYTF. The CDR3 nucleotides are TGCGCCAGCAGCCAGGACAGGAATGGCTACACCTTC.